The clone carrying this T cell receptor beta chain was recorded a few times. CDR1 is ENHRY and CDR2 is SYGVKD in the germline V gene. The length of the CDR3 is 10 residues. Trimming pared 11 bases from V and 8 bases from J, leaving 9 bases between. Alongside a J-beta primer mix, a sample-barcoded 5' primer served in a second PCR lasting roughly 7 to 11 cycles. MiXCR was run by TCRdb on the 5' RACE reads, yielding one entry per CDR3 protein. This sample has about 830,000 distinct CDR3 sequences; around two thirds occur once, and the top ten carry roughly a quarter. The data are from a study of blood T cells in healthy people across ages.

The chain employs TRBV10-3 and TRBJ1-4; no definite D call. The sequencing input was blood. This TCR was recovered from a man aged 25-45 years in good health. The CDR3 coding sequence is TGTGCCGTCGGAGAGGAAAAACTGTTTTTT. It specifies CAVGEEKLFF.